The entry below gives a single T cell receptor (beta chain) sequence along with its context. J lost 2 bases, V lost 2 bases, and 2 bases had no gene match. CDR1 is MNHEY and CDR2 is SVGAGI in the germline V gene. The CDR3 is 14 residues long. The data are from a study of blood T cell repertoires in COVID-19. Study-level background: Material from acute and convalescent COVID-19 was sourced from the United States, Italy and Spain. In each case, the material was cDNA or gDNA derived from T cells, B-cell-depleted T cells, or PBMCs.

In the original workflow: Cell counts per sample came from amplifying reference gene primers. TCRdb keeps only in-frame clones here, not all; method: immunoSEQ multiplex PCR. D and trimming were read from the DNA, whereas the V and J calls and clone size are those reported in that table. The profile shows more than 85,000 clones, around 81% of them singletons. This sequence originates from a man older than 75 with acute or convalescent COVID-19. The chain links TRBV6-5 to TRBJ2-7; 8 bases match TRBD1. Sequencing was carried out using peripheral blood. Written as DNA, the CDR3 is TGTGCCAGCAGTTACGGACAGGGTCCCTACGAGCAGTACTTC. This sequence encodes CASSYGQGPYEQYF.